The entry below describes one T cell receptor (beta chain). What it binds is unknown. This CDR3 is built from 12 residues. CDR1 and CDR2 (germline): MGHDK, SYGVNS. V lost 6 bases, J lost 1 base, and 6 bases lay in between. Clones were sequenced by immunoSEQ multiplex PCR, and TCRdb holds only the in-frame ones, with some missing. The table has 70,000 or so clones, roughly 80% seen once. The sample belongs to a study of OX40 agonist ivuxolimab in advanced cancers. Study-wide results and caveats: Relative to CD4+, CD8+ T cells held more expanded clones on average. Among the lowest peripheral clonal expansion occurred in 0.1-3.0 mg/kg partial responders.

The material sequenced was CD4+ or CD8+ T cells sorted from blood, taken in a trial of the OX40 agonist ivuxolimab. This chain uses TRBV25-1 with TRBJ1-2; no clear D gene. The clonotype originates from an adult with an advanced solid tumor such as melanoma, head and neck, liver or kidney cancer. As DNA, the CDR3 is TGTGCCAGCAGCCGGGTTAACTATGGCTACACCTTC. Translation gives CASSRVNYGYTF.